These T cell receptor beta chains were read from a single sample in a study of blood T cell repertoires in COVID-19. Libraries were prepared by immunoSEQ multiplex PCR; TCRdb keeps only in-frame clonotypes and omits some of them. The sample consists of 70,000 or so clones, 70% to 90% of them appearing once. The sequencing sample was made of peripheral blood. The origin of the receptors is a woman older than 75 with active COVID-19. Both conserved end residues are part of each CDR3. A D gene is named only where the DNA matches it firmly. Clone size appears in some rows only: once, few, many, or a class for an expanded clone.

clone_size,d_call,j_call,v_call,cdr3_aa,cdr3_nt
NA,NA,TRBJ2-2,TRBV29-1,CSAGTPNTGELFF,TGCAGCGCCGGGACACCGAACACCGGGGAGCTGTTTTTT
few,TRBD2,TRBJ2-7,TRBV27,CASRGYTSGRISEQYF,TGTGCCAGCAGAGGATATACTAGCGGGAGAATATCCGAGCAGTACTTC
NA,TRBD1,TRBJ1-1,TRBV18,CASSPLLDRAAFF,TGTGCCAGCTCACCTCTCTTAGACAGGGCGGCTTTCTTT
NA,NA,TRBJ2-1,TRBV28,CASTWQVGYSEQFF,TGTGCCAGCACGTGGCAGGTTGGGTATAGTGAGCAGTTCTTC
NA,TRBD2,TRBJ2-7,TRBV2,CASSLGTSGRESSYEQYF,TGTGCCAGCAGCCTTGGGACTAGCGGGAGGGAAAGCTCCTACGAGCAGTACTTC
NA,NA,TRBJ1-1,TRBV15,CATSTLVTLTDTEAFF,TGTGCCACCAGCACGCTAGTGACTTTGACAGACACTGAAGCTTTCTTT
NA,NA,TRBJ2-1,TRBV5-1,CASSLAGGHYNEQFF,TGCGCCAGCAGCTTGGCAGGGGGGCATTACAATGAGCAGTTCTTC
NA,TRBD1,TRBJ1-4,TRBV4-2,CASSQEGQGATNEKLFF,TGTGCCAGCAGCCAAGAAGGGCAGGGGGCAACTAATGAAAAACTGTTTTTT
NA,TRBD2,TRBJ2-3,TRBV6-2/TRBV6-3,CASSYTLAGDFTDTQYF,TGTGCCAGCAGTTACACGCTAGCGGGAGACTTCACAGATACGCAGTATTTT
NA,NA,TRBJ2-7,TRBV6-6,CASSYIFGSYEQYF,TGTGCCAGCAGTTACATTTTCGGGTCCTACGAGCAGTACTTC
NA,TRBD1,TRBJ2-7,TRBV13,CASSSRRDRLYYEQYF,TGTGCCAGCAGCTCCCGAAGGGACAGGTTATACTACGAGCAGTACTTC
NA,NA,TRBJ1-5,TRBV6-5,CASTTDSFRVQPQHF,TGTGCCAGCACCACGGACAGTTTCAGGGTCCAGCCCCAGCATTTT
NA,NA,TRBJ1-1,TRBV6-6,CASSQMWTLLGTSGEAFF,TGTGCCAGCAGTCAAATGTGGACCCTGCTTGGGACTAGTGGTGAAGCTTTCTTT
NA,TRBD1,TRBJ2-7,TRBV7-8,CASSLGRGRDEQYF,TGTGCCAGCAGCTTAGGCAGGGGGCGCGACGAGCAGTACTTC
NA,TRBD2,TRBJ2-3,TRBV4-2,CASSQAGGADTQYF,TGTGCCAGCAGCCAAGCGGGAGGGGCAGATACGCAGTATTTT
NA,TRBD1,TRBJ1-1,TRBV6-5,CASRGQGLSNTEAFF,TGTGCCAGCCGAGGACAGGGACTAAGTAACACTGAAGCTTTCTTT
NA,NA,TRBJ1-2,TRBV20-1,CSATSVYGYTF,TGCAGTGCTACTAGCGTCTATGGCTACACCTTC
NA,NA,TRBJ2-7,TRBV11-2,CASSFPPPGERRTSYEQYF,TGTGCCAGCAGCTTTCCACCCCCAGGGGAGCGGAGGACCTCCTACGAGCAGTACTTC
NA,NA,TRBJ1-4,TRBV2,CASSPDRNNEKLFF,TGTGCCAGCAGTCCAGACAGGAATAATGAAAAACTGTTTTTT
NA,NA,TRBJ2-5,TRBV12-1,CASSQPGTSATQYF,TGTGCCAGCAGCCAACCTGGGACTAGCGCGACCCAGTACTTC
once,NA,TRBJ2-3,TRBV9,CASSVVGGGGTDTQYF,TGTGCCAGCAGCGTAGTTGGAGGGGGCGGCACAGATACGCAGTATTTT
NA,NA,TRBJ2-3,TRBV11-2,CASRSGGTDTQYF,TGTGCCAGCAGGTCAGGGGGCACAGATACGCAGTATTTT
NA,TRBD1,TRBJ1-2,TRBV11-2,CASKRQGNYGYTF,TGTGCCAGCAAAAGACAGGGGAACTATGGCTACACCTTC
NA,TRBD1,TRBJ2-5,TRBV19,CASSPYIRTGWFGYQETQYF,TGTGCCAGTAGTCCCTACATCCGGACAGGGTGGTTCGGGTACCAAGAGACCCAGTACTTC
NA,NA,TRBJ2-2,TRBV5-1,CASSLPAGRELFF,TGCGCCAGCAGCCTTCCGGCGGGACGGGAGCTGTTTTTT
NA,TRBD2,TRBJ2-7,TRBV10-3,CAISHSGTSYEQYF,TGTGCCATCAGCCATAGCGGGACCTCCTACGAGCAGTACTTC
NA,TRBD2,TRBJ2-7,TRBV28,CASRAVRLAGAPYEQYF,TGTGCCAGCAGGGCTGTTCGGCTAGCGGGAGCCCCCTACGAGCAGTACTTC
NA,TRBD1,TRBJ2-7,TRBV10-3,CAISQGAYEQYF,TGTGCCATCAGCCAGGGGGCCTACGAGCAGTACTTC